These 20 T cell receptor beta chains were all obtained from the same sample, sequenced in a study of cytotoxic CD8 clonotypes in ibrutinib-treated CLL. Assay: immunoSEQ multiplex PCR; the TCRdb copy retains only in-frame clones and omits some. Of approximately 150,000 clones detected, 84% appear once; the ten largest clones hold about 5%. The sample in question was PBMCs, obtained after 24 months of ibrutinib treatment. The source is a human donor with chronic lymphocytic leukemia.

This clone appeared once. The rearrangement links TRBV5-8 to TRBJ2-7; 7 bases map to TRBD1. From germline, CDR1 is SGHTS and CDR2 YDEGEE. V trimming: 4 bases; J trimming: 5 bases; junction bases outside the gene matches: 12. The CDR3 is 15 residues long. The CDR3, as DNA: TGTGCCAGCAGCACGGAAGGGGGCGTTTGGAACGAGCAGTACTTC. This encodes CASSTEGGVWNEQYF.

The chain recombines TRBV5-8 with TRBJ2-5; no reliable D call. CDR1 SGHTS and CDR2 YDEGEE come from the germline V gene. V was pared by 0 bases and J by 0 bases, with 9 bases between. This CDR3 is 15 amino acids long. CDR3 residues: CASSLETRYQETQYF. The CDR3 DNA follows: TGTGCCAGCAGCTTGGAAACGCGGTACCAAGAGACCCAGTACTTC. Complete variable domain (other parts from reference TRBV5-8 and TRBJ2-5): EAGVTQSPTHLIKTRGQQATLRCSPISGHTSVYWYQQALGLGLQFLLWYDEGEERNRGNFPPRFSGRQFPNYSSELNVNALELEDSALYLCASSLETRYQETQYFGPGTRLLVL.

The rearrangement links TRBV18 to TRBJ1-5; TRBD1 might be the D (5 bases). Germline CDR1 and CDR2: KGHSH and LQKENI. The germline V and J ends were trimmed by 6 bases and 2 bases, with 14 bases remaining between them. This CDR3 has 15 residues. The CDR3 is CASSPTRGGNQPQHF. The DNA for the CDR3 is TGTGCCAGCTCTCCCACTCGGGGGGGCAATCAGCCCCAGCATTTT.

The gene calls are TRBV19 and TRBJ1-1; D might be TRBD1 (6 bases). The CDR3 runs to 15 residues. Trimming removed 5 bases at V and 5 bases at J, with 18 bases between. Germline lookup yields CDR1 LNHDA and CDR2 SQIVND (reference sequence). CDR3 nucleotide sequence: TGTGCCAGTAGTCATCCCCGGACAGAAAAAACTGAAGCTTTCTTT. This translates into CASSHPRTEKTEAFF.

The chain carries TRBV7-8 and TRBJ2-3; D may correspond to TRBD1 or TRBD2 (5 bases each). CDR1 is SGHVS and CDR2 is FQNEAQ in the germline V gene. There are 15 residues in the CDR3. Trimming took off 5 bases at V and 6 bases at J, with 18 bases between the two ends. CDR3 region: CASSPGTQWGDTQYF. DNA for the CDR3: TGTGCCAGCAGCCCCGGGACCCAGTGGGGTGATACGCAGTATTTT.

This chain uses TRBV28 with TRBJ2-3, with D tentatively TRBD1 or TRBD2 (5 bases each). Trimming stripped 2 bases from V and 6 bases from J, with 12 bases between. CDR3 length equals 14 residues. Germline V gene data show CDR1 as MDHEN and CDR2 as SYDVKM. CDR3 loop: CASSLLYRTDTQYF. The CDR3 DNA sequence: TGTGCCAGCAGTTTACTATACAGGACTGATACGCAGTATTTT.

The chain joins TRBV4-1 to TRBJ1-5; 8 nucleotides match TRBD1. The germline gives CDR1 MGHRA, CDR2 YSYEKL. The CDR3 totals 15 residues. With V trimmed by 1 base and J by 3 bases, 2 bases remained unmatched. The DNA of the CDR3 is TGCGCCAGCAGCCAAGCGGACAGGGTCAATCAGCCCCAGCATTTT. It specifies CASSQADRVNQPQHF.

The V and J genes are TRBV4-2 and TRBJ2-7; D gene unclear. V dropped 1 base and J dropped 1 base, with 8 bases sitting between them. CDR3 size: 14 residues. From germline, CDR1 is LGHNA and CDR2 YNFKEQ. For the CDR3, the DNA is TGTGCCAGCAGCCAAGGCTTGACTTCCTACGAGCAGTACTTC. Protein sequence: CASSQGLTSYEQYF.

This clone was observed a single time. DNA for the CDR3: TGTGCCAGTAGTTACTCGGGGGGACTAAACACTGAAGCTTTCTTT. Translation: CASSYSGGLNTEAFF. This chain joins TRBV19 and TRBJ1-1, with D perhaps TRBD1 (5 bases). Deletions cut 5 bases from V and 2 bases from J, with 15 bases between. CDR1 LNHDA and CDR2 SQIVND come from the germline V gene (reference sequence). CDR3 length: 15 residues.

The chain is built from TRBV6-5 and TRBJ2-3; 11 bases agree with TRBD2. The CDR3 covers 14 residues. V dropped 5 bases and J dropped 5; count of bases not matched to a gene: 3. Germline CDR1 MNHEY, CDR2 SVGAGI. The CDR3 protein is CASSRLAGQDTQYF. The CDR3 DNA is TGTGCCAGCAGTCGACTAGCGGGGCAAGATACGCAGTATTTT.

V gene TRBV28 combines with J gene TRBJ1-2; D is possibly TRBD1 (5 bases). Germline lookup yields CDR1 MDHEN and CDR2 SYDVKM. The germline V and J ends were trimmed by 6 bases and 0 bases, with 17 bases remaining between them. The CDR3 sequence is 16 residues long. The CDR3 reads CASSPPLGPTNYGYTF. CDR3 DNA sequence: TGTGCCAGCAGCCCTCCATTGGGGCCTACTAACTATGGCTACACCTTC.

This rearrangement joins TRBV4-1 to TRBJ2-3, with 11 positions matching TRBD2. Germline CDR1 and CDR2: MGHRA and YSYEKL. V shed 2 bases and J 6 bases; nucleotides not matched to a gene: 4. The CDR3 length is 15 residues. CDR3 coding DNA: TGCGCCAGCAGCCAATATAGCGGGAGGGCCGATACGCAGTATTTT. It translates to CASSQYSGRADTQYF.

The DNA of the CDR3 is TGCGCCAGCAGCTTGCAGGAAGATACGCAGTATTTT. It translates to CASSLQEDTQYF. The genes are TRBV5-1 and TRBJ2-3; D remains unclear. This CDR3 contains 12 residues. V was shortened by 1 base and J by 5 bases, with 5 bases between the two germline ends. Germline CDR1 SGHRS, CDR2 YFSETQ.

J is TRBJ1-5 and V is TRBV7-9, with D maybe TRBD1 (5 bases). CDR1 is SEHNR and CDR2 is FQNEAQ in the germline V gene (reference sequence). There are 14 residues in the CDR3. V lost 0 bases and J lost 4, with 7 bases in between. The CDR3 here is CASSLAQVNQPQHF. DNA of the CDR3: TGTGCCAGCAGCTTAGCACAGGTTAATCAGCCCCAGCATTTT.

The rearrangement joins TRBV18 to TRBJ2-3; the match to TRBD1 covers 9 bases. V gave up 1 base and J gave up 4 bases; unmatched junction bases: 3. The CDR3 extends over 15 amino acids. Per germline, CDR1 KGHSH and CDR2 LQKENI. The CDR3 bases are TGTGCCAGCTCACCACAGGGACAGGGATCAGATACGCAGTATTTT. Amino acids: CASSPQGQGSDTQYF.

The J gene is TRBJ1-1, the V gene TRBV6-6, with D maybe TRBD1 (5 bases). Germline V CDR1 and CDR2: MNHNY, SVGAGI (reference sequence). Trimming removed 10 bases from V and 6 bases from J, with 24 bases in between. CDR3 length: 15 amino acids. The CDR3 sequence is CATSGRTTGQSEAFF. CDR3 DNA: TGTGCCACCTCCGGTAGGACTACGGGGCAGTCTGAAGCTTTCTTT.

The J gene is TRBJ1-5, the V gene TRBV19; D is unclear. Trimming removed 8 bases at V and 3 bases at J, with 8 bases between. The CDR3 consists of 12 residues. Per the germline V gene, CDR1 is LNHDA and CDR2 is SQIVND (reference sequence). The CDR3 bases are TGTGCCAGTCGGACCCACAATCAGCCCCAGCATTTT. It translates to CASRTHNQPQHF.

This clone was seen a handful of times. V is TRBV18 and J is TRBJ1-6, with D unclear. The CDR3 consists of 13 residues. CDR1 is KGHSH and CDR2 is LQKENI in the germline V gene. Between the trimmed V and J ends, which lost 2 bases and 8 bases, there was a span of 7 bases. The CDR3 nucleotides read TGTGCCAGCTCACCAAGGGTTGATTCACCCCTCCACTTT. Encoded protein: CASSPRVDSPLHF.

The V gene is TRBV28, the J gene TRBJ1-2; 11 bases agree with TRBD1. CDR1 is MDHEN and CDR2 is SYDVKM in the germline V gene. Trimming took 4 bases from V and 4 from J; bases not matched to a gene: 8. The CDR3 length is 16 residues. The CDR3 coding sequence is TGTGCCAGCAGTTCCCCCGGACAGGGGGCTGGCTATGGCTACACCTTC. As protein: CASSSPGQGAGYGYTF.

The chain has TRBV7-2 and TRBJ2-5, with 7 bases matching TRBD1. J gave up 4 bases and V 4 bases, and 6 bases lay outside the gene matches. Germline assignment: CDR1 SGHTA and CDR2 FQGNSA. The CDR3 runs 14 residues. The CDR3 loop reads CASSSSGGGETQYF. The CDR3 coding sequence is TGTGCCAGCAGCTCTTCAGGGGGTGGAGAGACCCAGTACTTC.